The 3 T cell receptor beta chains listed next were all sequenced from one sample in a study of response to subunit inactivated influenza vaccine. One entry per CDR3 protein results from TCRdb running MiXCR on the RT-PCR reads. The sample gives over 650,000 distinct CDR3 sequences, around a sixth of which show up once; roughly 11% is in the top ten. The starting material was PBMCs from blood, obtained 5 to 6 days after vaccination. The receptors were sampled from a man aged 50-60 years who received an inactivated influenza vaccine.

This chain connects TRBV4-2 to TRBJ2-4, with 8 positions matching TRBD2. Losses at the gene ends were 4 bases for V and 3 bases for J; bases not matched to a gene: 2. The V gene's germline CDR1 is LGHNA and CDR2 YNFKEQ. The CDR3 contains 14 residues. This CDR3 is CASSPREGKNIQYF. The CDR3 DNA reads as TGTGCCAGCAGCCCCCGGGAGGGCAAAAACATTCAGTACTTC.

This clonotype was recorded a few times. The V gene is TRBV5-1, the J gene TRBJ2-1; a weak D match, TRBD2 (6 bases). There are 14 residues in the CDR3. The V end was cut by 3 bases, the J end by 4 bases, with 11 bases between. Per germline, CDR1 SGHRS and CDR2 YFSETQ. The CDR3 reads CASSSGDGYNEQFF. The CDR3 nucleotides read TGCGCCAGCAGCTCGGGGGACGGTTACAATGAGCAGTTCTTC.

The sample holds a few counts of this clonotype. The rearrangement uses TRBV11-2 and TRBJ2-3; TRBD2 matches 12 bases. This CDR3 has 18 residues. The trim removed 4 bases at V and 4 bases at J, leaving 12 bases unmatched. CDR1 and CDR2 (germline): SGHAT, FQNNGV. CDR3 residues: CASSSYVLAGGPSDTQYF. In DNA, the CDR3 is TGTGCCAGCAGCTCGTATGTCCTAGCGGGGGGGCCATCAGATACGCAGTATTTT.